The clone carrying this TCR beta chain appeared once. This specimen belongs to a study of control samples from healthy donors and cancer patients. From germline, CDR1 is MNHNY and CDR2 SVGAGI (reference sequence). Trimming pared 6 bases from V and 1 base from J, leaving 7 bases between. This CDR3 is 13 amino acids long. Clones were sequenced by immunoSEQ multiplex PCR, and TCRdb holds only the in-frame ones, with some missing. The table shows 65,000 to 95,000 clones, with approximately 87% occurring only once. Specimen: blood. The genes are TRBV6-6 and TRBJ1-5, with no clear D. This receptor was taken from a man aged 50-59 years in good health. For the CDR3, the DNA is TGTGCCAGCAGCATGCCGAGCAATCAGCCCCAGCATTTT. Translating gives CASSMPSNQPQHF.